The 26 T cell receptor beta chains below come from one sample, sequenced in a study of glioma-infiltrating T cells. TCR alpha and beta CDR3 regions were amplified from RNA using iRepertoire nested multiplex PCR. TCRdb re-called the multiplex PCR reads with MiXCR, one entry per CDR3 protein. Of about 140,000 distinct CDR3 sequences in the sample, roughly two fifths were seen once. The specimen sequenced was glioma tissue, nonneoplastic brain tissue, or PBMCs (not recorded which). The receptor set was obtained from a human donor with low-grade glioma or glioblastoma, undergoing nonglioma brain surgery, or in good health (not recorded which).

This clonotype occurred a few times. The rearrangement uses TRBV20-1 and TRBJ1-6; 8 bases fit TRBD1. The CDR3 is 16 residues long. The germline CDR1 and CDR2 sequences are DFQATT and SNEGSKA (reference sequence). V shed 0 bases and J 8 bases; nucleotides not matched to a gene: 9. CDR3 region: CSARDPRTGRYSPLHF. DNA of the CDR3: TGCAGTGCTAGAGATCCCCGGACAGGGCGGTATTCACCCCTCCACTTT.

The rearrangement joins TRBV20-1 to TRBJ2-1; 9 bases line up with TRBD2. The CDR3 is 16 amino acids. CDR1 is DFQATT, CDR2 SNEGSKA, per germline (reference sequence). J was trimmed by 9 bases and V by 5 bases; bases with no gene match: 17. CDR3 amino acids: CSAFPPGREGQGEQFF. In DNA, the CDR3 is TGCAGTGCTTTTCCCCCCGGGCGGGAGGGCCAGGGTGAGCAGTTCTTC.

The rearrangement joins TRBV12-3 or TRBV12-4 to TRBJ1-2; D might be TRBD1 (6 bases). The CDR3 runs to 14 residues. V lost 0 bases and J 2 bases, leaving 7 bases between the germline ends. The CDR3 is CASSLAGQNYGYTF. CDR3 DNA: TGTGCCAGCAGTTTAGCCGGACAGAACTATGGCTACACCTTC.

There are a few counts of this clonotype. The chain employs TRBV6-2 or TRBV6-3 and TRBJ2-3; possible D gene TRBD1, 6 bases. CDR1 is MNHEY, CDR2 SVGEGT, per germline. Trimming left V 0 bases short and J 2 bases short, with 15 bases between. This CDR3 has 17 residues. The CDR3 spells CASSYSPGHHYTDTQYF. For the CDR3, the DNA is TGTGCCAGCAGTTACTCTCCGGGACACCATTACACAGATACGCAGTATTTT.

The sample holds a few counts of this clonotype. This chain connects TRBV4-1 to TRBJ1-1; 7 bases are a match to TRBD1. Looked up from germline, CDR1 is MGHRA and CDR2 is YSYEKL. V was pared by 4 bases and J by 2 bases, with 7 bases of the junction left unmatched. The CDR3 is made up of 15 amino acids. The CDR3 bases are TGCGCCAGCAGCCTAATCGGACAGGCAAACACTGAAGCTTTCTTT. Translation gives CASSLIGQANTEAFF.

The chain is built from TRBV6-1 and TRBJ2-3, with D possibly matching TRBD2 (5 bases). The CDR3 covers 14 residues. V was trimmed by 5 bases and J by 2 bases, leaving 11 bases between them. CDR1 is MNHNS, CDR2 SASEGT, per germline. CDR3 amino acids: CASSWERLTDTQYF. DNA of the CDR3: TGTGCCAGCAGTTGGGAGCGGCTCACAGATACGCAGTATTTT.

This clonotype was picked up a small number of times. The J gene is TRBJ2-3, the V gene TRBV15, with D perhaps TRBD1 or TRBD2 (6 bases each). Germline CDR1 is LNHNV and CDR2 is YYDKDF (reference sequence). The length of the CDR3 is 14 residues. V was pared by 10 bases and J by 4 bases, with 18 bases between. The CDR3 DNA reads TGTGCCATCGGGGAGGCAGGGGTCCCAGATACGCAGTATTTT. Residues: CAIGEAGVPDTQYF.

The rearrangement uses TRBV7-2 and TRBJ2-1; D is undetermined. Trimming shortened V by 11 bases and J by 12 bases, and 17 bases separated the two germline ends. There are 11 residues in the CDR3. CDR1 and CDR2 from the germline V gene are SGHTA and FQGNSA. The CDR3 region is CAAEALRMQFF. CDR3 sequence (DNA): TGTGCCGCGGAAGCCCTGCGGATGCAGTTCTTC.

The V call is TRBV6-5, the J call TRBJ2-7; D is unclear. The CDR3 contains 16 residues. Germline CDR1 and CDR2: MNHEY and SVGAGI. Trimming removed 0 bases at V and 1 base at J, with 13 bases between. For the CDR3, the DNA is TGTGCCAGCAGTTACTCGGCAGTCCTGGGATCCTACGAGCAGTACTTC. This translates into CASSYSAVLGSYEQYF.

Concerning this clonotype itself: A much larger clone lies one base from this, so it may be a read error. V usage is TRBV4-1 and J usage is TRBJ2-7, with 7 nucleotides matching TRBD2. The CDR3 spans 13 residues. The germline CDR1 and CDR2 sequences are MGHRA and YSYEKL. Here the CDR3 DNA reads TGCGCCAGCAGCCAACGGGAGGACTACAAGCAGTACTTC. This encodes CASSQREDYKQYF.

The V call is TRBV20-1, the J call TRBJ2-5, with TRBD2 identical over 11 bases. The germline V gene has CDR1 DFQATT and CDR2 SNEGSKA (reference sequence). V was pared by 6 bases and J by 4 bases, with 4 bases of the junction left unmatched. CDR3 length: 13 residues. CDR3 residues: CSAIAGGRETQYF. CDR3 nucleotides: TGCAGTGCGATAGCGGGGGGGAGAGAGACCCAGTACTTC.

This clonotype was detected only a few times. V gene TRBV2 combines with J gene TRBJ1-1; perhaps TRBD1 as D (5 bases). The CDR3 is 13 amino acids. V gave up 4 bases and J gave up 4 bases, with 10 bases separating them. Germline values: CDR1 SNHLY, CDR2 FYNNEI. CDR3: CASSVTGLTEAFF. For the CDR3, the DNA is TGTGCCAGCAGTGTAACAGGTCTCACTGAAGCTTTCTTT.

This chain uses TRBV19 with TRBJ1-5; 10 bases match TRBD1. The length of the CDR3 is 15 residues. In germline, CDR1 is LNHDA, CDR2 SQIVND (reference sequence). J gave up 6 bases and V 5 bases, and 7 bases lay outside the gene matches. CDR3 DNA sequence: TGTGCCAGTAGTGCCGAAGACAGGGGGCCTCAGCCCCAGCATTTT. This encodes CASSAEDRGPQPQHF.

V usage is TRBV19 and J usage is TRBJ2-1, with TRBD2 identical over 8 bases. CDR3 length equals 15 residues. Germline CDR1 reads LNHDA; CDR2 reads SQIVND (reference sequence). V was clipped by 0 bases and J by 7 bases; unmatched bases: 5. The CDR3 sequence is CASSIDSGAWNEQFF. CDR3 DNA: TGTGCCAGTAGTATAGATAGCGGGGCCTGGAATGAGCAGTTCTTC.

J is TRBJ1-5 and V is TRBV30; D unclear. Germline V gene data show CDR1 as GTSNPN and CDR2 as SVGIG (reference sequence). The length of the CDR3 is 13 residues. V was clipped by 2 bases and J by 0 bases, with 5 bases between them. Written as DNA, the CDR3 is TGTGCCTGGAGTTCTCGTAGCAATCAGCCCCAGCATTTT. This encodes CAWSSRSNQPQHF.

This clonotype appeared many times. The chain combines TRBV20-1 with TRBJ2-5; D not certain. Trimming pared 0 bases from V and 4 bases from J, leaving 12 bases between. In germline, CDR1 is DFQATT, CDR2 SNEGSKA (reference sequence). The CDR3 contains 14 residues. The CDR3 loop is CSARDPTATETQYF. The CDR3 nucleotides read TGCAGTGCTAGAGATCCGACCGCCACAGAGACCCAGTACTTC.

This clonotype has more than one count but fewer than ten. The chain is built from TRBV6-1 and TRBJ2-7; 8 positions agree with TRBD1. The CDR3 loop spans 14 amino acids. The J segment lost 1 base and the V segment lost 6 bases, leaving 5 bases of the junction unmatched. The germline gives CDR1 MNHNS, CDR2 SASEGT. CDR3 DNA sequence: TGTGCCAGCAGGGCAGGGGGCAATTCCTACGAGCAGTACTTC. It specifies CASRAGGNSYEQYF.

The chain combines TRBV6-6 with TRBJ1-5, with D unresolved. The CDR3 is 14 amino acids. Germline V gene data show CDR1 as MNHNY and CDR2 as SVGAGI (reference sequence). Trimming removed 0 bases at V and 7 bases at J, with 10 bases between. The DNA for the CDR3 is TGTGCCAGCAGTTACTCCCGGGCCGGGCAGCCCCAGCATTTT. Translating gives CASSYSRAGQPQHF.

J is TRBJ1-6 and V is TRBV20-1; TRBD1 matches at 8 bases. The germline V gene encodes CDR1 DFQATT and CDR2 SNEGSKA (reference sequence). V gave up 5 bases and J gave up 7 bases; unmatched junction bases: 4. The CDR3 is 13 amino acids. In DNA, the CDR3 is TGCAGTGCTCCCGGGACAGGCAATTCACCCCTCCACTTT. This gives the protein CSAPGTGNSPLHF.

This clonotype was seen a handful of times. The rearrangement uses TRBV6-2 or TRBV6-3 and TRBJ2-7; maybe TRBD1 (5 bases). V lost 5 bases to trimming and J lost 0 bases, with 11 bases between them. The CDR3 covers 14 residues. The germline CDR1 and CDR2 sequences are MNHEY and SVGEGT. CDR3 sequence (DNA): TGTGCCAGCAGTGGACGACAGAGCTCCTACGAGCAGTACTTC. Its translation is CASSGRQSSYEQYF.

This clonotype was counted between two and nine times. Sequence at one end of the junction differs from germline and may be a read error. The chain combines TRBV6-2 or TRBV6-3 with TRBJ2-5; tentatively, D is TRBD2 (7 bases). The germline gives CDR1 MNHEY, CDR2 SVGEGT. The CDR3 loop spans 14 amino acids. In nucleotides, the CDR3 is TGTGCCAGCACGGGGGCGGGAGCCCAAGAGCCCCAGTACTTC. Translated: CASTGAGAQEPQYF.

This clonotype was found once. The chain recombines TRBV7-9 with TRBJ2-7, with TRBD2 identical over 7 bases. Trimming at V came to 7 bases and at J to 1 base, leaving 7 bases not matched to a gene. Germline V gene data show CDR1 as SEHNR and CDR2 as FQNEAQ (reference sequence). This CDR3 spans 14 amino acids. CDR3 sequence: CASKTSYGSYEQYF. The CDR3 DNA reads as TGTGCCAGCAAGACTAGCTACGGGTCCTACGAGCAGTACTTC.

On this clonotype itself: Here the CDR3 omits its conserved ending phenylalanine or tryptophan, so a read error is the likely source. V and J are TRBV28 and TRBJ1-1; 9 nucleotides line up with TRBD1. The CDR3 consists of 15 residues. The V segment lost 6 bases and the J segment 3 bases; nucleotides outside the gene matches: 8. CDR1 is MDHEN and CDR2 is SYDVKM in the germline V gene. Here the CDR3 reads CASRLGQGRYTEAFL. DNA for the CDR3: TGTGCCAGCAGGTTGGGACAGGGACGATACACTGAAGCTTTCCTT.

This clonotype was detected only a few times. The gene calls are TRBV6-2 or TRBV6-3 and TRBJ1-1; 7 bases fit TRBD1. This CDR3 comprises 17 residues. The germline V gene has CDR1 MNHEY and CDR2 SVGEGT. Germline trimming cut 1 base from V and 2 bases from J; bases unmatched to any gene: 10. The CDR3 sequence: CASSYLITGTANTEAFF. CDR3 nucleotide sequence: TGTGCCAGCAGTTACTTGATCACCGGGACAGCTAACACTGAAGCTTTCTTT.

This clonotype appeared many times. The chain joins TRBV28 to TRBJ2-3, with TRBD2 matching over 8 bases. This CDR3 region has 15 residues. Looked up from germline, CDR1 is MDHEN and CDR2 is SYDVKM. The trim removed 5 bases at V and 1 base at J, leaving 5 bases unmatched. The CDR3 sequence: CASSLLAGRTDTQYF. CDR3 sequence (DNA): TGTGCCAGCAGTCTGCTAGCGGGCCGCACAGATACGCAGTATTTT. Complete variable domain (other parts from reference TRBV28 and TRBJ2-3): DVKVTQSSRYLVKRTGEKVFLECVQDMDHENMFWYRQDPGLGLRLIYFSYDVKMKEKGDIPEGYSVSREKKERFSLILESASTNQTSMYLCASSLLAGRTDTQYFGPGTRLTVL.

The chain links TRBV11-2 to TRBJ2-3, with 7 nucleotides matching TRBD1. This CDR3 is built from 13 residues. V shed 5 bases and J 5 bases; nucleotides not matched to a gene: 4. Germline assignment: CDR1 SGHAT and CDR2 FQNNGV. CDR3 nucleotide sequence: TGTGCCAGCAGCCGACAGGGAAAAGATACGCAGTATTTT. Translation gives CASSRQGKDTQYF.